This TCR beta chain derives from a study of monozygotic twins with cystic fibrosis listed by TCRdb under 2021. About the full investigation: Barcoded libraries were prepared from three micrograms of fragmented DNA with around 15 PCR cycles. Made up mostly of children and adolescents, the cohort included ten female and six male twin pairs ranging in age from about 2.0 to 40 years, with a median of about 8.6 years. Data for three of the twin pairs had been reported earlier in a different context. On the day blood was drawn, the twins' weight-for-height and FEVPerc (FEV1 disease centile) were ranked against those of the 1,060 cohort participants. The study compared TCR beta repertoires within and between 16 monozygotic twin pairs with cystic fibrosis to assess genetic influence on V and J gene usage.

CDR1 and CDR2, per the germline V gene, are SGHRS and YFSETQ. V sheds 7 bases and J sheds 0 bases, leaving 14 bases between their ends. There are 15 amino acids in the CDR3, from cysteine to phenylalanine inclusive. Just the 45-base CDR3 DNA is kept, in frame starting at base 1. The twin pairs came from the European Cystic Fibrosis Twin and Sibling Study Cohort, which recruited patients from over a hundred CF clinics across 14 European countries. Zygosity and CFTR genotype were verified in-house, with zygosity tested by multiplex PCR of nine short tandem repeat loci. Peripheral blood was taken from each twin, and clinical parameters were recorded on the day of blood sampling. Phenol/chloroform extraction was used to isolate genomic DNA from peripheral blood cells, and the DNA was then kept in TE buffer at 4 degrees C. TCR beta CDR3 regions were amplified by multiplex PCR using the immunoSEQ immune profiling system, following the manufacturer's instructions. An Illumina NextSeq system was used to carry out the sequencing. Per the authors' processing: Sequence data were processed on the immunoSEQ Analyzer platform, and clonality was calculated as the square root of Simpson's index of productive rearrangements. V and J usage similarity was measured by Jensen-Shannon distance, and CDR3 generation probabilities were computed with OLGA. Shared CDR3 sequences were searched in the immuneACCESS database (August 2020) and in VDJdb (December 2020). The table comes from immuneACCESS by way of TCRdb, which keeps in-frame sequences with V and J called. Part of the clones is missing from these tables; in studies checked, under half for an unresolved V gene and the rest for unknown reasons. The DNA was the basis for D and trimming; V, J and clone size are from that table. This sample gives 34,000 or so clones in total; 75% to 95% of them show up just once. Roughly 0.19% of the sample goes to the ten largest clones.

Broad study findings and their caveats: No association turned up between shared CDR3 numbers and age, concordance or disease severity, and the cohort was small. Simpson clonality was generally low (median approximately 0.0092), which suggests a naive-dominated repertoire, and clonality was higher in the most severely affected patients. In 13 of 16 pairs, V gene usage most closely resembled the co-twin's, and the same held for J usage in 8 of 16 pairs, a pattern suggesting genetic constraints. Sharing of nucleotide-identical clonotypes was significantly greater within monozygotic CF twin pairs than between unrelated CF individuals (P = 0.000026, Mann-Whitney).

Comments on this clone: Its specific antigen is unknown. Per-base qualities were not stored, and no clone one base away is much larger.

The receptor chain draws on TRBV5-1 and TRBJ1-3; the D gene is possibly TRBD1, with 5 bases matching. This receptor was obtained from a boy aged 2 to 9 with cystic fibrosis. The specimen was blood. The nucleotides read TGCGCCAGCCAGTCGGGGGGTTCCTCTGGAAACACCATATATTTT. Its protein is CASQSGGSSGNTIYF. The CDR3 plus the reference TRBV5-1 and TRBJ1-3 genes for the other parts give the full variable domain: KAGVTQTPRYLIKTRGQQVTLSCSPISGHRSVSWYQQTPGQGLQFLFEYFSETQRNKGNFPGRFSGRQFSNSRSEMNVSTLELGDSALYLCASQSGGSSGNTIYFGEGSWLTVV.